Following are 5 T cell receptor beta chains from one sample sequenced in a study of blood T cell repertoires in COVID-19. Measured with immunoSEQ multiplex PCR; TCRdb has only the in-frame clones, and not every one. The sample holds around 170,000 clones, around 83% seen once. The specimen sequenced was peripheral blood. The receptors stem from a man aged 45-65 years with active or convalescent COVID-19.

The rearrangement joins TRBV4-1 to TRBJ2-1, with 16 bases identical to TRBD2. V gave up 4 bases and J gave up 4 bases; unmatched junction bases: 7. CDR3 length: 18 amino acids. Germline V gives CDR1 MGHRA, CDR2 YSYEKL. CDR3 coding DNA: TGCGCCAGCAGCCGATCCGGGACTAGCGGGAGGGGTTACAATGAGCAGTTCTTC. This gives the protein CASSRSGTSGRGYNEQFF.

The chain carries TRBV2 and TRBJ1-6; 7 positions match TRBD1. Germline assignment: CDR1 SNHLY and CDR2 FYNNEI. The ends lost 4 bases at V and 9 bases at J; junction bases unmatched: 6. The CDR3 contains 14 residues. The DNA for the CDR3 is TGTGCCAGCAGTGCTAGGACAGGTGGTTCACCCCTCCACTTT. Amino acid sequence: CASSARTGGSPLHF.

This CDR3 reads CASSALDRASHETQYF. CDR3 DNA sequence: TGTGCCAGCAGCGCACTAGACCGAGCCTCTCACGAGACCCAGTACTTC. The chain links TRBV2 to TRBJ2-5; D is possibly TRBD2 (5 bases). The V end lost 6 bases, the J end lost 5 bases, and 22 bases lay between the germline ends. The germline CDR1 and CDR2 sequences are SNHLY and FYNNEI. This CDR3 is 16 amino acids long.

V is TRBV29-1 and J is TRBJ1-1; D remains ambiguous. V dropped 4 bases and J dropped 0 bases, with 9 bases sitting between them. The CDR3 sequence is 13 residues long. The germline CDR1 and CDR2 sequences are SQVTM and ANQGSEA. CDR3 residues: CSVGSTLNTEAFF. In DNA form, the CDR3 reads TGCAGCGTTGGAAGTACATTGAACACTGAAGCTTTCTTT.

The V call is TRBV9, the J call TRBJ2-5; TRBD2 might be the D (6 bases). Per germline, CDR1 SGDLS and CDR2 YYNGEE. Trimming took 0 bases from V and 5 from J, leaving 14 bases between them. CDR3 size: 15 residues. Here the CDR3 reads CASSVAGRGPETQYF. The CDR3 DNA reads TGTGCCAGCAGCGTAGCTGGGCGGGGACCGGAGACCCAGTACTTC.